This TCR beta chain was identified in a study of OX40 agonist ivuxolimab in advanced cancers. Study in general: People in dose escalation had one of these cancers: hepatocellular carcinoma, melanoma, renal cell or head and neck cancer. Study-wide results and limits: At 0.1 to 3.0 mg/kg, clonal expansion of CD4+ and CD8+ blood T cells had occurred by week 6.

Profiling relied on immunoSEQ multiplex PCR, and the TCRdb table lists in-frame clones only, not all of them. Of around 66,000 clones detected, around 90% appear once; the ten largest clones hold about 2%. Germline loops: CDR1 SEHNR, CDR2 FQNEAQ (reference sequence). The CDR3 has 12 amino acids. Trimming pared 7 bases from V and 6 bases from J, leaving 10 bases between. Regarding this clone: Its antigen is unidentified.

The origin of this receptor is an adult with an advanced solid tumor such as melanoma, head and neck, liver or kidney cancer. The starting material was CD4+ or CD8+ T cells sorted from blood, obtained in a trial of the OX40 agonist ivuxolimab. The chain joins TRBV7-9 to TRBJ2-1, with D perhaps TRBD2 (5 bases). CDR3 sequence reads: CASTRESNEQFF. DNA for the CDR3: TGTGCCAGCACTCGGGAATCCAATGAGCAGTTCTTC.